This T cell receptor (beta chain) came from a study of shared clonotypes between healthy human individuals. Overall study results and limits: It was observed that roughly 5.5% of naive CD4 clonotypes were shared across a handful of donors.

CD8 cells classed as naive were CD45RO-negative and positively selected for CCR7, excluding terminally differentiated effector memory CD45RA+ cells. Deletions cut 2 bases from V and 4 bases from J, with 9 bases between. The CDR3 totals 13 residues. Germline CDR1 reads SGHDT; CDR2 reads YYEEEE. Sequencing was performed with immunoSEQ multiplex PCR; in TCRdb, only in-frame clones are kept and a portion is missing. The sample lists about 2 million clones, over 85% occurring once. This clone has only one observation. Its antigen is currently unknown. This sequence joins TRBV5-6 and TRBJ1-1, with D tentatively TRBD1 (5 bases). The TCR comes from a man younger than 35 in good health. Sequenced: naive CD8+ T cells sorted from blood. This CDR3 is CASSLQESTEAFF. The CDR3 nucleotides are TGTGCCAGCAGCTTACAGGAGTCCACTGAAGCTTTCTTT.